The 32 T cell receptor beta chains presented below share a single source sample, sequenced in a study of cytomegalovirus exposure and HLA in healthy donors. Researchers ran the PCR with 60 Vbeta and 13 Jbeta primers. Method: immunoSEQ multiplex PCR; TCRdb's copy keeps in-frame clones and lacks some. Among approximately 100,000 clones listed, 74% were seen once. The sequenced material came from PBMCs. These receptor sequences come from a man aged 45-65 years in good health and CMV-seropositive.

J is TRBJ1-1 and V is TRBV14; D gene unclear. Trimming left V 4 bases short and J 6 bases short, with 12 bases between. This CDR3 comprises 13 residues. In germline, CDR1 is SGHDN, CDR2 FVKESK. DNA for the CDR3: TGTGCCAGCAGCCCGAGAGGTGGTGCTGAAGCTTTCTTT. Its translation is CASSPRGGAEAFF. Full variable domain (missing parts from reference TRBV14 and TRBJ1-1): EAGVTQFPSHSVIEKGQTVTLRCDPISGHDNLYWYRRVMGKEIKFLLHFVKESKQDESGMPNNRFLAERTGGTYSTLKVQPAELEDSGVYFCASSPRGGAEAFFGQGTRLTVV.

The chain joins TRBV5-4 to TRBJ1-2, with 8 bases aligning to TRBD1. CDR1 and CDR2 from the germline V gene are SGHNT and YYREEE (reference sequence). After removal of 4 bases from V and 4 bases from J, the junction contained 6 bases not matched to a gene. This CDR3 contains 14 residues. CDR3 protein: CASSGGTGPYGYTF. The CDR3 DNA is TGTGCCAGCAGCGGCGGGACAGGCCCCTATGGCTACACCTTC.

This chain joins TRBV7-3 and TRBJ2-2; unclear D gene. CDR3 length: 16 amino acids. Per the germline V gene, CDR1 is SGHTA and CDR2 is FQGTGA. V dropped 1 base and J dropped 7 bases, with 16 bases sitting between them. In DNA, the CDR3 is TGTGCCAGCAGCTTAAATAGTGGGCAAGTGATCGGGGAGCTGTTTTTT. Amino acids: CASSLNSGQVIGELFF.

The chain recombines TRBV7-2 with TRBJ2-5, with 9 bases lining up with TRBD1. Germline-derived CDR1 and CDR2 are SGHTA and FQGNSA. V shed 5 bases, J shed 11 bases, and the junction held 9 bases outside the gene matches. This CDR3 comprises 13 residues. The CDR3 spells CASSRGDREGQYF. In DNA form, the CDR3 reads TGTGCCAGCAGCCGGGGGGACAGGGAGGGGCAGTACTTC.

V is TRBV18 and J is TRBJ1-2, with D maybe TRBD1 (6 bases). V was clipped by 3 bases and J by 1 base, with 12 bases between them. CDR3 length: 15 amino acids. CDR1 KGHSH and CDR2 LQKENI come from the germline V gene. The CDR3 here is CASSPGQIFNYGYTF. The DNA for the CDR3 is TGTGCCAGCTCACCCGGACAGATTTTTAACTATGGCTACACCTTC.

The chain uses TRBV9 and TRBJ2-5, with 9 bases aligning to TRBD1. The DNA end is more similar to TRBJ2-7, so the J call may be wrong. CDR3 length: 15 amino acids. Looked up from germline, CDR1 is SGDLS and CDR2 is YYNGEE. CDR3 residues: CASSPGQGMTYEQYF. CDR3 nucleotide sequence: TGTGCCAGCAGCCCAGGACAGGGGATGACCTACGAGCAGTACTTC.

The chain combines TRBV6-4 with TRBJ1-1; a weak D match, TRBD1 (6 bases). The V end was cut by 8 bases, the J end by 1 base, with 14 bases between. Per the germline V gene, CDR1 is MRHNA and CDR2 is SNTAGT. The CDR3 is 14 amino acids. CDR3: CASSDRPRNTEAFF. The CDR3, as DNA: TGTGCCAGCTCTGACAGGCCTCGGAACACTGAAGCTTTCTTT.

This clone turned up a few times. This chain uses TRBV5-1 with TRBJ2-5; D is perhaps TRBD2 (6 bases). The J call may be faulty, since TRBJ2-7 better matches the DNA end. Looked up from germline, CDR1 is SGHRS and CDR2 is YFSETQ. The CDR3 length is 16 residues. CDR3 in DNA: TGCGCCAGCAGCTTGGTATCCGGGAGCGGGTCCTACGAGCAGTACTTC. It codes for CASSLVSGSGSYEQYF.

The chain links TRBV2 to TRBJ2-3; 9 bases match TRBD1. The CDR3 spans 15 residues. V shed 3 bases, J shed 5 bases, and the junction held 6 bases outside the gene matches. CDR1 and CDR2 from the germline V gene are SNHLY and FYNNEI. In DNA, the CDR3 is TGTGCCAGCAGTGATCGGACAGGGGTGAAAGATACGCAGTATTTT. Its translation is CASSDRTGVKDTQYF.

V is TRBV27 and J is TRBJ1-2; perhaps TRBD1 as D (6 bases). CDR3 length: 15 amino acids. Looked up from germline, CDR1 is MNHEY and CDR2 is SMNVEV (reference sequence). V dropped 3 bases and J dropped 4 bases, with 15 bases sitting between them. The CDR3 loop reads CASSFLQGTTYGYTF. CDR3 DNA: TGTGCCAGCAGTTTTCTTCAGGGGACTACCTATGGCTACACCTTC.

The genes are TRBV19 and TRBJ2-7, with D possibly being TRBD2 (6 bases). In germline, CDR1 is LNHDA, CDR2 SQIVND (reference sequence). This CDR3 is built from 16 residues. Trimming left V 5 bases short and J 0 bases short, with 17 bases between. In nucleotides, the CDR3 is TGTGCCAGTAGTGCGGTAGGCGGGACTGTCTCCTACGAGCAGTACTTC. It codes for CASSAVGGTVSYEQYF. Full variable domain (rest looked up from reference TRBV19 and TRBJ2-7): DGGITQSPKYLFRKEGQNVTLSCEQNLNHDAMYWYRQDPGQGLRLIYYSQIVNDFQKGDIAEGYSVSREKKESFPLTVTSAQKNPTAFYLCASSAVGGTVSYEQYFGPGTRLTVT.

The CDR3 DNA reads as TGTGCCAGCAGCCTCCAGGGACTAGCGGGCCCCCTCGGGGACGAGCAGTACTTC. Amino acids: CASSLQGLAGPLGDEQYF. The J gene is TRBJ2-7, the V gene TRBV9, with 12 bases identical to TRBD2. The trim removed 4 bases at V and 5 bases at J, leaving 16 bases unmatched. The CDR3 is 18 residues long. Looked up from germline, CDR1 is SGDLS and CDR2 is YYNGEE.

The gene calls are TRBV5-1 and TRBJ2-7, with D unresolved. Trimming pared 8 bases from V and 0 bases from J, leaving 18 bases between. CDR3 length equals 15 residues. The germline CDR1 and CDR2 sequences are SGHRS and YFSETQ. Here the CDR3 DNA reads TGCGCCAGTTCTGTCACGGGTCTAAGCTCCTACGAGCAGTACTTC. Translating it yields CASSVTGLSSYEQYF.

The CDR3 reads CASSEASGQGSQPQHF. Here the CDR3 DNA reads TGTGCCAGCAGTGAGGCCTCGGGACAGGGATCTCAGCCCCAGCATTTT. The chain employs TRBV6-1 and TRBJ1-5; 9 nucleotides agree with TRBD1. The germline V gene encodes CDR1 MNHNS and CDR2 SASEGT. CDR3 size: 16 residues. Trimming removed 3 bases from V and 6 bases from J; junction bases left unmatched: 9.

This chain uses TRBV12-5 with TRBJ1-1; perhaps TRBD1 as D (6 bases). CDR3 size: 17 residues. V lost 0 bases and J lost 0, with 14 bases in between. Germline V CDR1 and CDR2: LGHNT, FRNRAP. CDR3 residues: CASGLVRGTGMNTEAFF. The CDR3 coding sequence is TGTGCTAGTGGTTTGGTACGGGGTACAGGGATGAACACTGAAGCTTTCTTT. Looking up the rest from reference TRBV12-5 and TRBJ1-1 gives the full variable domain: DARVTQTPRHKVTEMGQEVTMRCQPILGHNTVFWYRQTMMQGLELLAYFRNRAPLDDSGMPKDRFSAEMPDATLATLKIQPSEPRDSAVYFCASGLVRGTGMNTEAFFGQGTRLTVV.

The CDR3 DNA reads TGCGCCAGCAGCTTGGCTAGCGGGGGGGCCGGCACAGATACGCAGTATTTT. Translating gives CASSLASGGAGTDTQYF. This rearrangement joins TRBV5-1 to TRBJ2-3, with 12 bases identical to TRBD2. The V gene end was trimmed by 0 bases and the J gene end by 1 base; junction bases not matched to a gene: 3. The CDR3 is 17 amino acids. Germline loops: CDR1 SGHRS, CDR2 YFSETQ.

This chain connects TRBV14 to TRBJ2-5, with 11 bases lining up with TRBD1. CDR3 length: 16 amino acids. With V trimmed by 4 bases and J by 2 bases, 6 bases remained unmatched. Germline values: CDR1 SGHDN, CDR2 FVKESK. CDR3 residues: CASSRGQGGVQETQYF. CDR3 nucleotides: TGTGCCAGCAGCCGGGGACAGGGGGGTGTACAAGAGACCCAGTACTTC.

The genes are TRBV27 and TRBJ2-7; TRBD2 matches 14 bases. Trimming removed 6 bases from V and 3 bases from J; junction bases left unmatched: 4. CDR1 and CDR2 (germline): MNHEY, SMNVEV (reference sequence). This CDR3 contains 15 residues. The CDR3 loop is CASSPGTSGGYEQYF. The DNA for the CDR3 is TGTGCCAGCAGCCCCGGGACTAGCGGGGGCTACGAGCAGTACTTC.

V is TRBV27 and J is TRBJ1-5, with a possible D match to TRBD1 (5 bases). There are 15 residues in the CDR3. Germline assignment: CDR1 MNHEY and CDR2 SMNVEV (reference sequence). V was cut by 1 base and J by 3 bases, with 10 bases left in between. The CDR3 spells CASSLLAGINQPQHF. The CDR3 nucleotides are TGTGCCAGCAGTTTATTGGCAGGGATCAATCAGCCCCAGCATTTT.

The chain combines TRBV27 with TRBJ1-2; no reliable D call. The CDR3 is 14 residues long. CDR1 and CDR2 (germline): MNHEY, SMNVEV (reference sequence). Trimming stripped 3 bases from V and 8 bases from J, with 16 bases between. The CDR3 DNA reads TGTGCCAGCAGTTTGAGGCCCCGGGGATCAGGCTACACCTTC. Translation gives CASSLRPRGSGYTF.

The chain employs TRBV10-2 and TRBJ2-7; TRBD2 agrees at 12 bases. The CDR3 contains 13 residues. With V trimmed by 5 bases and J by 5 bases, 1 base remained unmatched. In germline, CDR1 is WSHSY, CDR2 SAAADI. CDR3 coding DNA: TGCGCCAGCAGTTGGACTAGCGGGGACGAGCAGTACTTC. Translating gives CASSWTSGDEQYF.

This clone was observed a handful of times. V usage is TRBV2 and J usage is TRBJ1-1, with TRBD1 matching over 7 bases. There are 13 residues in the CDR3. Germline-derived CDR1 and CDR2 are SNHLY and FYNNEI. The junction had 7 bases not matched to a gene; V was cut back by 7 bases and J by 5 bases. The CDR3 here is CASTEGAGTEAFF. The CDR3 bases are TGTGCCAGCACGGAGGGGGCTGGAACTGAAGCTTTCTTT.

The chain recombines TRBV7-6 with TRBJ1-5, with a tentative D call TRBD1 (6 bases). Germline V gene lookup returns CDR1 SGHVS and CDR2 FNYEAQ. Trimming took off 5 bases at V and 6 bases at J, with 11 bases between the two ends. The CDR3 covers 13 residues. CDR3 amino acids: CASSQQGSQPQHF. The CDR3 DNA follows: TGTGCCAGCAGCCAACAGGGCTCTCAGCCCCAGCATTTT.

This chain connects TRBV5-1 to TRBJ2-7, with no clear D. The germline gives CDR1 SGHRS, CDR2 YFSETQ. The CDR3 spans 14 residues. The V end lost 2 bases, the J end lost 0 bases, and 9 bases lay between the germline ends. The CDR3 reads CASSLPASSYEQYF. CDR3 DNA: TGCGCCAGCAGCTTACCCGCGAGCTCCTACGAGCAGTACTTC.

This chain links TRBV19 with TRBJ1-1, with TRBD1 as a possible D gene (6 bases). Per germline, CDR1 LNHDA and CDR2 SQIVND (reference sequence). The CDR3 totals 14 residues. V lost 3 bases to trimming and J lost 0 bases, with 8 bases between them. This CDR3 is CASSIDRLNTEAFF. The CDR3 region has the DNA TGTGCCAGTAGTATTGACAGGTTGAACACTGAAGCTTTCTTT. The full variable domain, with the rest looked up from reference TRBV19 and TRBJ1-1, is DGGITQSPKYLFRKEGQNVTLSCEQNLNHDAMYWYRQDPGQGLRLIYYSQIVNDFQKGDIAEGYSVSREKKESFPLTVTSAQKNPTAFYLCASSIDRLNTEAFFGQGTRLTVV.

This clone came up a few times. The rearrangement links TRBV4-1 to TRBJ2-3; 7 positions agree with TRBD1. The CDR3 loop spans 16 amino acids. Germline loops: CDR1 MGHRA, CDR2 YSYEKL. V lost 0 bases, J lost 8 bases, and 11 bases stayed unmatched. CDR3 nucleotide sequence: TGCGCCAGCAGCCAAGAAGACAGGGTTCTGCCCGCTACGCAGTATTTT. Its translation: CASSQEDRVLPATQYF.

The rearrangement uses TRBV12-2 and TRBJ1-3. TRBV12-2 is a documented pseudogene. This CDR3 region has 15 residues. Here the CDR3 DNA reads TGTGCAAGTCGCCACCTAGTTAGCTCTGGAAACACCATATATTTT. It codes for CASRHLVSSGNTIYF.

CDR3 residues: CASSLAPGGYGYTF. For the CDR3, the DNA is TGCGCCAGCAGCTTGGCACCAGGGGGCTATGGCTACACCTTC. This rearrangement joins TRBV5-1 to TRBJ1-2; the match to TRBD1 covers 7 bases. CDR3 length equals 14 residues. Trimming took 0 bases from V and 4 from J; bases not matched to a gene: 3. CDR1 SGHRS and CDR2 YFSETQ come from the germline V gene.

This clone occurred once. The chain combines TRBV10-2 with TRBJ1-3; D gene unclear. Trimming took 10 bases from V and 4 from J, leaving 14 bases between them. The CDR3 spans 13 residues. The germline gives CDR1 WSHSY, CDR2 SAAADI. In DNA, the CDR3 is TGCGCCACCGGACTCTCGGGGGGAAACACCATATATTTT. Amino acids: CATGLSGGNTIYF.

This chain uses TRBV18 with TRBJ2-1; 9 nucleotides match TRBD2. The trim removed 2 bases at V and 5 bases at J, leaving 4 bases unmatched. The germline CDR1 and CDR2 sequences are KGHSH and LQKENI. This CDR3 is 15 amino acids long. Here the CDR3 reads CASSPGGGRDNEQFF. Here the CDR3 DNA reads TGTGCCAGCTCACCAGGAGGCGGGAGGGACAATGAGCAGTTCTTC.

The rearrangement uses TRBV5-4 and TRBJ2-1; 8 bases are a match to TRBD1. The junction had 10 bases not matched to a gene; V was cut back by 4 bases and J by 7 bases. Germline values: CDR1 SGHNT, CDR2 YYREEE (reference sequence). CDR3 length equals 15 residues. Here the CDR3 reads CASSRGQGGFNEQFF. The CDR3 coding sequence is TGTGCCAGCAGCCGTGGACAGGGAGGTTTTAATGAGCAGTTCTTC.

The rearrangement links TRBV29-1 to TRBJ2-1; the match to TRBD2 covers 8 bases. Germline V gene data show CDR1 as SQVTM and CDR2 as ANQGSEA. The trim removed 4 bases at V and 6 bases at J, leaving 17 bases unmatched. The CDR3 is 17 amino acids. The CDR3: CSVVGPDGAGVSNEQFF. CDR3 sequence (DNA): TGCAGCGTTGTGGGCCCGGACGGAGCGGGAGTTAGCAATGAGCAGTTCTTC.